This T cell receptor (beta chain) was recorded in a study of technical replicates of blood from a few donors. Produced via immunoSEQ multiplex PCR; TCRdb's table is partial and in-frame only. Among more than 90,000 clones, around 96% were seen once, and the ten largest hold approximately 0.21%. Germline V gene data show CDR1 as SGHNT and CDR2 as YYREEE (reference sequence). The CDR3 length is 15 residues. The V segment lost 4 bases and the J segment 5 bases; nucleotides outside the gene matches: 7. The clonotype was recovered from a human donor in good health. This chain uses TRBV5-4 with TRBJ2-2; 8 positions agree with TRBD2. Input material: T cells isolated from PBMCs. The DNA of the CDR3 is TGTGCCAGCAGCCCGGGACTAGGATGGACCGGGGAGCTGTTTTTT. It translates to CASSPGLGWTGELFF. The full variable domain, its missing parts supplied by reference TRBV5-4 and TRBJ2-2, is ETGVTQSPTHLIKTRGQQVTLRCSSQSGHNTVSWYQQALGQGPQFIFQYYREEENGRGNFPPRFSGLQFPNYSSELNVNALELDDSALYLCASSPGLGWTGELFFGEGSRLTVL.